The 5 T cell receptor beta chains presented below share a single source sample, sequenced in a study of blood T cell repertoires in COVID-19. The method was immunoSEQ multiplex PCR; TCRdb's version includes in-frame clones alone and lacks a portion of them. The sample shows 150,000 to 200,000 clones, 88% of them seen only once. Material: peripheral blood. These TCRs come from a human donor in a cohort sampled during active COVID-19.

The V and J genes are TRBV5-1 and TRBJ1-2; 7 nucleotides match TRBD1. The CDR3 covers 15 residues. V dropped 4 bases and J dropped 2; count of bases not matched to a gene: 8. Germline CDR1 is SGHRS and CDR2 is YFSETQ. The chain's CDR3 is CASSPGDSQNYGYTF. The CDR3 region has the DNA TGCGCCAGCAGCCCTGGGGACAGCCAAAACTATGGCTACACCTTC.

The chain is built from TRBV5-5 and TRBJ2-2, with D unclear. The CDR3 covers 14 residues. Trimming shortened V by 6 bases and J by 4 bases, and 13 bases separated the two germline ends. The V gene's germline CDR1 is SGHKS and CDR2 YYEKEE (reference sequence). The DNA for the CDR3 is TGTGCCAGCACCCCGTTGACACGCACCGGGGAGCTGTTTTTT. Translated, it gives CASTPLTRTGELFF.

CDR3 nucleotides: TGTGCCAGTAGTAGCGGGAGAAGGTCCTACGAGCAGTACTTC. As protein: CASSSGRRSYEQYF. The chain is built from TRBV19 and TRBJ2-7; 7 nucleotides agree with TRBD2. J gave up 1 base and V 4 bases, and 4 bases lay outside the gene matches. Germline V lookup: CDR1 LNHDA, CDR2 SQIVND (reference sequence). The CDR3 length is 14 residues.

The V and J genes are TRBV7-8 and TRBJ2-3; TRBD2 aligns across 8 bases. This CDR3 spans 15 amino acids. From germline, CDR1 is SGHVS and CDR2 FQNEAQ. With 0 bases clipped from V and 6 bases from J, the junction kept 5 bases outside the gene matches. CDR3 sequence reads: CASSLAGRGEDTQYF. The CDR3 bases are TGTGCCAGCAGCTTAGCCGGGAGGGGGGAGGATACGCAGTATTTT.

The chain joins TRBV7-8 to TRBJ2-7, with 8 bases that match TRBD2. V shed 5 bases and J 3 bases; nucleotides not matched to a gene: 6. The CDR3 spans 14 residues. The germline V gene encodes CDR1 SGHVS and CDR2 FQNEAQ. The CDR3 DNA reads as TGTGCCAGCAGCATTCGGGAGGGGGTCTACGAGCAGTACTTC. Translated: CASSIREGVYEQYF.